The text below deals with one T cell receptor beta chain. Documented time point: patch test 2, 6 weeks after DPC sensitization. Treatment specified: therapeutic diphenylcyclopropenone sensitization with weekly scalp DPC. TCRdb reanalysed the RACE reads using MiXCR and keeps one entry per CDR3 protein. The sample lists some 44,000 distinct CDR3 sequences, approximately 9% occurring once. The sample belongs to a study of human T cells and chemical hapten exposure. The CDR3 is 12 residues long. The junction had 3 bases not matched to a gene; V was cut back by 4 bases and J by 7 bases. Germline-derived CDR1 and CDR2 are SQVTM and ANQGSEA.

This TCR came from a woman aged 40 to 50 with alopecia areata. Some clones in this sample may be carry-over from other donors' samples. This chain joins TRBV29-1 and TRBJ1-2; the match to TRBD1 covers 10 bases. This specimen consisted of whole blood, obtained in connection with sensitization to the hapten diphenylcyclopropenone (DPC). The CDR3 loop is CSVGQGAVGYTF. In DNA form, the CDR3 reads TGCAGCGTTGGACAGGGGGCGGTTGGCTACACCTTC.